The 30 T cell receptor beta chains reported below all come from one sample, sequenced in a study of tumor-infiltrating lymphocytes in oesophageal squamous cell carcinoma. From the PCR reads, TCRdb called clonotypes with MiXCR, one entry per CDR3 protein. Of 20,000 to 25,000 distinct CDR3 sequences listed, around 35% are singletons. Sequenced sample: esophageal tumor tissue. All receptors derive from a male donor with esophageal squamous cell carcinoma.

This clonotype was counted many times. V gene TRBV28 combines with J gene TRBJ2-7; D gene unclear. Trimming pared 1 base from V and 2 bases from J, leaving 21 bases between. Germline V CDR1 and CDR2: MDHEN, SYDVKM. The CDR3 consists of 18 residues. In DNA form, the CDR3 reads TGTGCCAGCAGTTTATCCCTCGGATCGGTGCACAGCACCTACGAGCAGTACTTC. It specifies CASSLSLGSVHSTYEQYF.

This clonotype is termed medium-sized. The V call is TRBV7-2, the J call TRBJ1-2; D is possibly TRBD1 (6 bases). Deletions cut 5 bases from V and 5 bases from J, with 24 bases between. CDR3 length: 17 residues. Germline CDR1 reads SGHTA; CDR2 reads FQGNSA. The CDR3, as DNA: TGTGCCAGCAGCGCCCAAACGTCGGGAGGGGGTCGATATGGCTACACCTTC. Amino acid sequence: CASSAQTSGGGRYGYTF.

This clonotype appeared many times. This chain connects TRBV12-3 or TRBV12-4 to TRBJ2-5; unclear D gene. Trimming shortened V by 6 bases and J by 1 base, and 18 bases separated the two germline ends. The CDR3 is 16 residues long. The CDR3 reads CASSPFLGLIQETQYF. The CDR3 coding sequence is TGTGCCAGCAGCCCATTTTTAGGGCTGATCCAAGAGACCCAGTACTTC.

The chain is built from TRBV19 and TRBJ2-1, with 9 bases that match TRBD1. Matching the DNA end better, TRBJ2-7 makes the J call doubtful. Per the germline V gene, CDR1 is LNHDA and CDR2 is SQIVND (reference sequence). This CDR3 is built from 15 residues. CDR3 sequence reads: CASSINRGLRPEQYF. CDR3 DNA: TGTGCCAGTAGTATTAACAGGGGGCTCCGGCCCGAGCAGTACTTC.

This clonotype is deemed medium-sized. The V and J genes are TRBV6-1 and TRBJ2-7; weak D call: TRBD2 (5 bases). In germline, CDR1 is MNHNS, CDR2 SASEGT. The CDR3 runs 14 residues. Trimming stripped 2 bases from V and 3 bases from J, with 11 bases between. The CDR3 here is CASSELEGYYEQYF. The CDR3 DNA sequence: TGTGCCAGCAGTGAATTAGAGGGTTACTACGAGCAGTACTTC.

Notes on this clonotype: The conserved final phenylalanine or tryptophan is absent from the CDR3, which likely points to a read error. It is unclear where the CDR3 begins or ends on the DNA, so no DNA is shown, and the CDR3 is as TCRdb lists it. V gene TRBV11-3 combines with J gene TRBJ2-4; the table assigns TRBD1, which was not confirmed against the DNA. The CDR3 is 9 residues long, counting both termini. CDR1 and CDR2 (germline): SGHNT, YENEEA. CDR3: CASSIPRDT.

This clonotype was seen at least ten times. The J gene is TRBJ2-7, the V gene TRBV6-1; 14 bases agree with TRBD2. Germline-derived CDR1 and CDR2 are MNHNS and SASEGT. V gave up 7 bases and J gave up 6 bases; unmatched junction bases: 8. The CDR3 consists of 15 residues. The CDR3 DNA is TGTGCCAGCAATAGGGGACTAGCGGGAGTTGTCGAGCAGTACTTC. Its translation is CASNRGLAGVVEQYF.

This clonotype was recorded many times. V usage is TRBV6-1 and J usage is TRBJ1-1; D not certain. Germline V gene data show CDR1 as MNHNS and CDR2 as SASEGT. The CDR3 is 11 amino acids. Trimming shortened V by 6 bases and J by 11 bases, and 13 bases separated the two germline ends. The CDR3 protein is CASRNRGDAFF. Here the CDR3 DNA reads TGTGCCAGCAGAAACAGAGGAGACGCTTTCTTT.

The table lists this clonotype with a few counts. The rearrangement joins TRBV30 to TRBJ1-6; no definite D call. CDR1 is GTSNPN and CDR2 is SVGIG in the germline V gene (reference sequence). This CDR3 is 15 amino acids long. The V gene lost 0 bases and the J gene lost 9 bases, with 15 bases spanning the gap. The CDR3, as DNA: TGTGCCTGGAGTGTTGCTGGGGAAATGAGTTCACCCCTCCACTTT. Translation gives CAWSVAGEMSSPLHF.

The rearrangement links TRBV6-2 or TRBV6-3 to TRBJ2-5; D unclear. V lost 0 bases to trimming and J lost 0 bases, with 5 bases between them. The germline CDR1 and CDR2 sequences are MNHEY and SVGEGT. This CDR3 is built from 14 residues. The CDR3 nucleotides are TGTGCCAGCAGTTACTCTCTGAACCAAGAGACCCAGTACTTC. It yields the protein CASSYSLNQETQYF.

This clonotype was seen many times. The J gene is TRBJ1-2, the V gene TRBV28; D not certain. Deletions cut 2 bases from V and 5 bases from J, with 6 bases between. The germline CDR1 and CDR2 sequences are MDHEN and SYDVKM. The CDR3 extends over 12 amino acids. CDR3 sequence: CASSLSQYGYTF. CDR3 nucleotides: TGTGCCAGCAGTTTAAGCCAGTATGGCTACACCTTC.

This clonotype was recorded at least ten times. The chain carries TRBV18 and TRBJ2-7; tentatively, D is TRBD1 (5 bases). Germline V gives CDR1 KGHSH, CDR2 LQKENI. V was pared by 2 bases and J by 0 bases, with 8 bases between. The length of the CDR3 is 14 residues. The CDR3 loop reads CASSPGQSSYEQYF. The CDR3 region has the DNA TGTGCCAGCTCACCAGGACAAAGCTCCTACGAGCAGTACTTC.

The V gene is TRBV6-2 or TRBV6-3, the J gene TRBJ1-5; TRBD1 is a possible D gene (6 bases). There are 13 residues in the CDR3. The V gene's germline CDR1 is MNHEY and CDR2 SVGEGT. The V end lost 6 bases, the J end lost 7 bases, and 13 bases lay between the germline ends. For the CDR3, the DNA is TGTGCCAGCAGCGCACAGGGAGGGCAGCCCCAGCATTTT. It translates to CASSAQGGQPQHF.

The CDR3 sequence is CASSSTTGLAGVMFF. DNA for the CDR3: TGTGCCAGCAGCTCGACCACCGGACTAGCGGGAGTGATGTTCTTC. The gene calls are TRBV7-3 and TRBJ2-1; 13 bases map to TRBD2. V shed 4 bases, J shed 15 bases, and the junction held 12 bases outside the gene matches. CDR3 length: 15 residues. CDR1 is SGHTA and CDR2 is FQGTGA in the germline V gene.

The V and J genes are TRBV10-3 and TRBJ2-4; 8 bases fit TRBD2. TRBJ2-1 matches the DNA end more closely, so the J call is doubtful. Germline CDR1 is ENHRY and CDR2 is SYGVKD. This CDR3 contains 16 residues. CDR3 DNA sequence: TGTGCCATCAAGATGCGGGAGGACATGTCGAGCAATGAGCAGTTCTTC. Its translation: CAIKMREDMSSNEQFF.

The chain joins TRBV7-6 to TRBJ2-5, with D unresolved. Gene TRBJ2-7 matches the end of the DNA better, so the J call may be wrong. Germline CDR1 SGHVS, CDR2 FNYEAQ. This CDR3 has 14 amino acids. The CDR3, as DNA: TGTGCCAGCAGCCCTCAGATGGGCGGACACGAGCAGTACTTC. This sequence encodes CASSPQMGGHEQYF.

In its sample, this clonotype was seen a few times. This chain links TRBV20-1 with TRBJ2-1; unclear D gene. The J call is doubtful: the DNA matches TRBJ2-3 better. Germline lookup yields CDR1 DFQATT and CDR2 SNEGSKA (reference sequence). The CDR3 loop spans 13 amino acids. The CDR3 is CSARVRVGDTQYF. Here the CDR3 DNA reads TGCAGTGCTAGAGTAAGGGTCGGGGATACGCAGTATTTT.

This clonotype has more than one count but fewer than ten. Here the CDR3 omits its conserved ending phenylalanine or tryptophan, so a read error is the likely source. No DNA is shown, since the ends of the CDR3 on it are uncertain; the CDR3 is the one TCRdb lists. The rearrangement uses TRBV7-8 and TRBJ2-1; TRBD2 reflects the table's D call only, with no check against the DNA. The CDR3 region is 13 residues in length, termini included. Germline V gene lookup returns CDR1 SGHVS and CDR2 FQNEAQ. CDR3 region: CASSLVQVWAFGS.

CDR3 nucleotides: TGTGCCAGCAGCTTAGATTCTGGGCGAACCTTGGACGAGCAGTACTTC. Protein product: CASSLDSGRTLDEQYF. The V gene is TRBV11-3, the J gene TRBJ2-7, with D hard to call. This CDR3 has 16 amino acids. The germline V gene encodes CDR1 SGHNT and CDR2 YENEEA. The germline V and J ends were trimmed by 0 bases and 5 bases, with 17 bases remaining between them.

Of note for this clonotype: No conserved phenylalanine or tryptophan ends this CDR3, so it is likely a read error. Because the CDR3's place on the DNA is in doubt, the DNA is left out and the CDR3 is given as listed by TCRdb. The chain couples TRBV12-3 or TRBV12-4 to TRBJ2-5; the table's D call of TRBD1 was not tested on the DNA. The CDR3 contains 14 residues when both ends are counted. CDR3 loop: CASSRGTYGYTFGS.

The rearrangement joins TRBV11-1 to TRBJ2-7; weak D call: TRBD1 (6 bases). TRBJ2-5 matches the DNA end more closely, so the J call is doubtful. The CDR3 covers 14 residues. Per germline, CDR1 SGHAT and CDR2 FQDESV (reference sequence). CDR3 nucleotide sequence: TGTGCCAGCAGCTTAGGGGGGCTTCAAGAGACCCAGTACTTC. Its translation is CASSLGGLQETQYF.

This CDR3 is CASSESLAGGREQFF. In nucleotides, the CDR3 is TGTGCCAGCAGTGAATCCCTAGCGGGAGGAAGGGAGCAGTTCTTC. The rearrangement joins TRBV6-1 to TRBJ2-5, with 11 bases identical to TRBD2. The J call may be in error: the DNA end matches TRBJ2-1 better. The germline CDR1 and CDR2 sequences are MNHNS and SASEGT. CDR3 size: 15 residues.

The CDR3: CASLTGGMNTEAFF. The DNA of the CDR3 is TGTGCCAGCTTAACAGGGGGCATGAACACTGAAGCTTTCTTT. The chain is built from TRBV7-2 and TRBJ1-1, with TRBD1 matching over 9 bases. After removal of 8 bases from V and 0 bases from J, the junction contained 4 bases not matched to a gene. CDR1 is SGHTA and CDR2 is FQGNSA in the germline V gene. The CDR3 spans 14 residues.

This clonotype has ten or more counts. The V call is TRBV2, the J call TRBJ1-3; the D gene is possibly TRBD1 (5 bases). CDR1 is SNHLY and CDR2 is FYNNEI in the germline V gene. This CDR3 spans 13 amino acids. Trimming shortened V by 8 bases and J by 2 bases, and 10 bases separated the two germline ends. CDR3 coding DNA: TGTGCCAGCTGTCTAGGGGCTGGAAACACCATATATTTT. As protein: CASCLGAGNTIYF.

The chain recombines TRBV7-2 with TRBJ2-4; the D gene is possibly TRBD1 (7 bases). Gene TRBJ2-1 matches the end of the DNA better, so the J call may be wrong. Germline V CDR1 and CDR2: SGHTA, FQGNSA. The CDR3 spans 14 residues. The DNA of the CDR3 is TGTGCCAGCAGCCCCAAGACAGGGAGGAATGAGCAGTTCTTC. It codes for CASSPKTGRNEQFF.

V and J are TRBV18 and TRBJ2-3; 7 bases agree with TRBD1. CDR1 and CDR2 from the germline V gene are KGHSH and LQKENI. The CDR3 has 16 residues. J was trimmed by 2 bases and V by 4 bases; bases with no gene match: 9. CDR3 sequence (DNA): TGTGCCAGCTCACTTGCCGGGACAGATACCACAGATACGCAGTATTTT. Its translation: CASSLAGTDTTDTQYF. The whole variable domain, remainder taken from reference TRBV18 and TRBJ2-3, is NAGVMQNPRHLVRRRGQEARLRCSPMKGHSHVYWYRQLPEEGLKFMVYLQKENIIDESGMPKERFSAEFPKEGPSILRIQQVVRGDSAAYFCASSLAGTDTTDTQYFGPGTRLTVL.

In its sample, this clonotype was seen many times. The chain couples TRBV27 to TRBJ1-5; weak D call: TRBD1 (5 bases). The CDR3 spans 16 residues. V was trimmed by 2 bases and J by 0 bases, leaving 11 bases between them. Germline CDR1 reads MNHEY; CDR2 reads SMNVEV (reference sequence). The CDR3 region is CASSLGGFYSNQPQHF. CDR3 DNA: TGTGCCAGCAGTTTAGGGGGGTTCTATAGCAATCAGCCCCAGCATTTT.

This clonotype was found many times. The chain employs TRBV6-6 and TRBJ1-5; no clear D. CDR1 and CDR2 (germline): MNHNY, SVGAGI (reference sequence). Trimming cost V 0 bases and J 4 bases, with 10 bases left between them. The CDR3 spans 15 residues. The CDR3 region has the DNA TGTGCCAGCAGTTACTCGATAACAGTGAATCAGCCCCAGCATTTT. It translates to CASSYSITVNQPQHF.

Only a few counts were recorded for this clonotype. This chain joins TRBV5-4 and TRBJ2-6; 9 bases agree with TRBD2. TRBJ2-5 explains the end of the DNA better; the J call may be wrong. CDR1 is SGHNT and CDR2 is YYREEE in the germline V gene (reference sequence). This CDR3 is 15 amino acids long. CDR3 DNA: TGTGCCAGCACCCTCTGGCGGGGGGGCGGGGAGACCCAGTACTTC. Amino acid sequence: CASTLWRGGGETQYF.

This clonotype turned up a few times. This chain joins TRBV20-1 and TRBJ2-3, with D possibly being TRBD1 (5 bases). The CDR3 loop spans 16 amino acids. Germline CDR1 DFQATT, CDR2 SNEGSKA (reference sequence). The V gene lost 0 bases and the J gene lost 3 bases, with 16 bases spanning the gap. CDR3 in amino acids: CSARDGRARATDTQYF. CDR3 DNA sequence: TGCAGTGCTAGAGACGGACGGGCCAGGGCAACAGATACGCAGTATTTT.